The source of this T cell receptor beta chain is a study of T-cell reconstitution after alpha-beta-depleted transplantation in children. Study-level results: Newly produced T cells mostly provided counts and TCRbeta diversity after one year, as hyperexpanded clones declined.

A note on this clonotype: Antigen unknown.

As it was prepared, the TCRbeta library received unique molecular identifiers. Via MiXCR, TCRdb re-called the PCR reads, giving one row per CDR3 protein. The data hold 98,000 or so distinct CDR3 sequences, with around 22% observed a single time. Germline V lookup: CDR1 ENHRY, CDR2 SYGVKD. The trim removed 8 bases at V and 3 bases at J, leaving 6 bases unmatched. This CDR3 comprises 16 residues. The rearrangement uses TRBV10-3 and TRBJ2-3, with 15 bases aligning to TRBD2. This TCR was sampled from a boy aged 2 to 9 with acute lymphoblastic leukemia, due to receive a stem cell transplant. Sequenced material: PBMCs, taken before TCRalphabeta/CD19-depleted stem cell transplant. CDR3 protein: CAISGTSGRKTDTQYF. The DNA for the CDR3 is TGTGCCATCTCCGGGACTAGCGGGAGGAAGACAGATACGCAGTATTTT.